The entry that follows covers one TCR beta chain sequence. Its antigen is not identified. The record originates from a study of shared clonotypes between healthy human individuals. The wider study: Per donor, CD8 memory used one plate, CD8 naive used two, CD4 memory used three and CD4 naive used three. Overall study results and limits: Researchers sampled only blood; tissue repertoires likely differ.

Libraries were prepared by immunoSEQ multiplex PCR; TCRdb keeps only in-frame clonotypes and omits some of them. The table lists some 95,000 clones, about 70% of them singletons. Per the germline V gene, CDR1 is MRHNA and CDR2 is SNTAGT. V trimming: 3 bases; J trimming: 4 bases; junction bases outside the gene matches: 1. The CDR3 totals 14 residues. Recent acute infections and vaccinations were absent in the healthy HIV-negative adult donors. The clonotype was recovered from a man aged 30 to 39 in good health. The sample was memory CD8+ T cells sorted from blood. Subset of the sample: CD45RO+ cells pooled with CCR7-negative TemRA cells. The J gene is TRBJ2-7, the V gene TRBV6-4, with 12 bases fitting TRBD2. Here the CDR3 reads CASSETSGSYEQYF. Written as DNA, the CDR3 is TGTGCCAGCAGTGAGACTAGCGGGAGTTACGAGCAGTACTTC.